This T cell receptor beta chain was profiled in a study of cytomegalovirus exposure and HLA in healthy donors. Study-wide results and limits: There were three CMV-associated chains whose specificity for CMV antigens was confirmed in vitro. Cytomegalovirus-associated status was assigned to about 170 TCR beta chains. Subsequent analysis of the 120 or so validation repertoires found a tendency for first-cohort TCR clusters to co-occur. Rare TCR sequences dominated, though some public TCRs recurred in many donors.

Libraries were prepared by immunoSEQ multiplex PCR; TCRdb keeps only in-frame clonotypes and omits some of them. The profile shows some 170,000 clones, around 92% of them singletons. This clone was observed once. As yet, its antigen is unknown. CDR3 size: 14 residues. Trimming pared 1 base from V and 4 bases from J, leaving 10 bases between. Germline V lookup: CDR1 MNHNS, CDR2 SASEGT. The sample comprised PBMCs. J is TRBJ1-2 and V is TRBV6-1; D is unclear. This TCR was recovered from a man aged 18 to 29 in good health and CMV-seropositive. The DNA for the CDR3 is TGTGCCAGCAGTGAAGTGAGTGCAAGCTATGGCTACACCTTC. This codes for CASSEVSASYGYTF.